This TCR beta chain comes out of a study of cytomegalovirus exposure and HLA in healthy donors. The study, taken as a whole, reports: The classifier reportedly diagnosed cytomegalovirus status with high sensitivity and specificity.

In germline, CDR1 is DFQATT, CDR2 SNEGSKA (reference sequence). There are 11 residues in the CDR3. V lost 6 bases to trimming and J lost 10 bases, with 13 bases between them. Here immunoSEQ multiplex PCR was the method, and the copy in TCRdb shows in-frame clones only, minus some. The table shows 50,000 to 80,000 clones, with more than 85% occurring only once. On this clone: The antigen is unknown.

The rearrangement links TRBV20-1 to TRBJ2-1; D is ambiguous. The TCR sequence derives from a woman aged 18-35 years in good health and CMV-seronegative. Sequencing input: PBMCs. DNA for the CDR3: TGCAGTGCCCGCCGGTTGAGGGAGCAGTTCTTC. Protein product: CSARRLREQFF.